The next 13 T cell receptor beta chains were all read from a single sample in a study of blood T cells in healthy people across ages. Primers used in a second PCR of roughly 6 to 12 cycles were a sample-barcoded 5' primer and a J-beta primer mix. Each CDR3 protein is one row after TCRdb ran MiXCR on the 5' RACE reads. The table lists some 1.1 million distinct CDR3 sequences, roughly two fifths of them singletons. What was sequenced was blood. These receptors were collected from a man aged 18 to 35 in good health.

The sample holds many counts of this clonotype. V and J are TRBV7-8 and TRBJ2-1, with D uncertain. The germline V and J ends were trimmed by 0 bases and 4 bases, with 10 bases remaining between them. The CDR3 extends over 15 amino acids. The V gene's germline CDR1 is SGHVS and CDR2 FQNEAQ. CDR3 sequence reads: CASSLAPLIYNEQFF. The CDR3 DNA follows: TGTGCCAGCAGCTTAGCGCCCCTAATATACAATGAGCAGTTCTTC.

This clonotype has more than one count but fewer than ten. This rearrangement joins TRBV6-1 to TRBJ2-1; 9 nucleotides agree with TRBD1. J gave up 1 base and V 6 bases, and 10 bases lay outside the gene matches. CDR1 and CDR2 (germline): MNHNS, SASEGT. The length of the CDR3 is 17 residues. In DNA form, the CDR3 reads TGTGCCAGCAGCCGCCGGGACAGGGTACGTTCCTACAATGAGCAGTTCTTC. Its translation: CASSRRDRVRSYNEQFF.

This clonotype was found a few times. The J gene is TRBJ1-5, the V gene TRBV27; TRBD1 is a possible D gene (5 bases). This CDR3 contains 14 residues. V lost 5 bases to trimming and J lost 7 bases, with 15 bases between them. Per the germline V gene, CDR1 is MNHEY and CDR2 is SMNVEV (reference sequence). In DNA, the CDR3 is TGTGCCAGCAGTACTATGGGGGTTCGACAGCCCCAGCATTTT. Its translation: CASSTMGVRQPQHF.

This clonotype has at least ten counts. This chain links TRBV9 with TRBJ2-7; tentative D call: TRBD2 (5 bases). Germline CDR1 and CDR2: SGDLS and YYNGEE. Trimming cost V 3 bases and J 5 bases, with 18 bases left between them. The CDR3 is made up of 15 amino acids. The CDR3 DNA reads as TGTGCCAGCAGCGGCCCTGCCTCATCCGGGAACGAGCAGTACTTC. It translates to CASSGPASSGNEQYF.

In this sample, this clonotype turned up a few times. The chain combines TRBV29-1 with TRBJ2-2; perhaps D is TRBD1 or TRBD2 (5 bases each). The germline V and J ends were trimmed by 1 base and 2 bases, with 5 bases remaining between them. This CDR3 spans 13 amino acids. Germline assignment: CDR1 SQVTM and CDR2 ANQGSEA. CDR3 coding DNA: TGCAGCGTTGAAGGGGACAACACCGGGGAGCTGTTTTTT. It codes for CSVEGDNTGELFF.

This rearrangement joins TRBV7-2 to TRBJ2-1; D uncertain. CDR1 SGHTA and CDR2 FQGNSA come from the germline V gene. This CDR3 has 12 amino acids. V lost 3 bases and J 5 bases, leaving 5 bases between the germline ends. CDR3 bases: TGTGCCAGCAGCTTTATGGACAATGAGCAGTTCTTC. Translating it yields CASSFMDNEQFF.

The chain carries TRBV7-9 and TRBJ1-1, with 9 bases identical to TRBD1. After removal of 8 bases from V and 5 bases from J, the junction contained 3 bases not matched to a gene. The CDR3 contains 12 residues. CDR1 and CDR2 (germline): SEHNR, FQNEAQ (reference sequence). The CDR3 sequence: CASGTGSTEAFF. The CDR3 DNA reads TGTGCCAGCGGGACAGGGTCTACTGAAGCTTTCTTT.

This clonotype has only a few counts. The CDR3 DNA reads TGTGCCAGCAGCCCGGGTCCGGATCAAGAGACCCAGTACTTC. Translated, it gives CASSPGPDQETQYF. The chain recombines TRBV5-6 with TRBJ2-5, with D uncertain. Per the germline V gene, CDR1 is SGHDT and CDR2 is YYEEEE. The CDR3 is 14 residues long. Trimming took off 4 bases at V and 2 bases at J, with 12 bases between the two ends.

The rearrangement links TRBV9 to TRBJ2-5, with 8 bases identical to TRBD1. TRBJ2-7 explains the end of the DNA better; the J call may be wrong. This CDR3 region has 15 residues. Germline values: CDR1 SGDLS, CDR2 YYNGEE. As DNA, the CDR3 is TGTGCCAGCAGCCTTTCGGGACAGGAACTCTACGAGCAGTACTTC. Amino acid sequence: CASSLSGQELYEQYF.

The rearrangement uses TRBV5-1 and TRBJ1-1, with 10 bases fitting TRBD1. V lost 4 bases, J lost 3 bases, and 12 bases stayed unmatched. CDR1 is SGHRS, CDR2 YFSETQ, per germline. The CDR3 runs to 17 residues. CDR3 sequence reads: CASSLTPAGQGYTEAFF. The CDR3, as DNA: TGCGCCAGCAGCCTTACCCCCGCGGGACAGGGGTACACTGAAGCTTTCTTT.

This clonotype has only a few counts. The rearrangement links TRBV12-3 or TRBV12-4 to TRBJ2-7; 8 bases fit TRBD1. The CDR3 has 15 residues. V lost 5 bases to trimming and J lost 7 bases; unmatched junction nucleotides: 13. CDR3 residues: CASSGTGGTYNEQYF. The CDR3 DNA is TGTGCCAGCAGTGGGACAGGAGGTACTTACAATGAGCAGTACTTC.

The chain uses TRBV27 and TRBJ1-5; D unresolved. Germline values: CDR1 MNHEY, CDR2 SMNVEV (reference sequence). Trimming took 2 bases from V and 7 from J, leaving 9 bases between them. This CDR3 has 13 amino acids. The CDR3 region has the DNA TGTGCCAGCAGTTTAGTGGGGTGGCAGCCCCAGCATTTT. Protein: CASSLVGWQPQHF.

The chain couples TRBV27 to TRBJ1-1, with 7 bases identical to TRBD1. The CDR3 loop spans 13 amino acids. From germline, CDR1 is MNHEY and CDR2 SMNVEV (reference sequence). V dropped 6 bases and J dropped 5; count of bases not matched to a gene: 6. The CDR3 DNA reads TGTGCCAGCAGGATGACAGGGTGGACTGAAGCTTTCTTT. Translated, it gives CASRMTGWTEAFF.